These 28 T cell receptor beta chains share one sample of origin, sequenced in a study of cytotoxic CD8 clonotypes in ibrutinib-treated CLL. Data came from immunoSEQ multiplex PCR; TCRdb stores just in-frame clones and leaves some out. The sample lists approximately 330,000 clones; 80% were seen once. The sequencing used PBMCs, collected before ibrutinib treatment. The source is a human donor with chronic lymphocytic leukemia.

This rearrangement joins TRBV10-3 to TRBJ2-7; D unresolved. Looked up from germline, CDR1 is ENHRY and CDR2 is SYGVKD. Trimming shortened V by 11 bases and J by 0 bases, and 17 bases separated the two germline ends. CDR3 length: 14 residues. CDR3 sequence: CASTDARSSYEQYF. The CDR3 DNA is TGTGCCTCGACCGACGCGCGAAGCTCCTACGAGCAGTACTTC.

The chain recombines TRBV5-5 with TRBJ2-2, with D perhaps TRBD2 (5 bases). Germline V gene sequence: CDR1 SGHKS, CDR2 YYEKEE (reference sequence). V was clipped by 7 bases and J by 5 bases, with 15 bases between them. The CDR3 spans 14 residues. CDR3 bases: TGTGCCAGCGGACGTTTCGGGGAAACCGGGGAGCTGTTTTTT. Protein: CASGRFGETGELFF.

In DNA form, the CDR3 reads TGTGCCACCAGCAGAGATGGGTGGACACCCAGGGCCCAGTACTTC. Protein sequence: CATSRDGWTPRAQYF. The chain couples TRBV15 to TRBJ2-5; weak D call: TRBD1 (5 bases). Germline assignment: CDR1 LNHNV and CDR2 YYDKDF (reference sequence). Deletions cut 0 bases from V and 9 bases from J, with 17 bases between. The CDR3 sequence is 15 residues long.

The chain has TRBV5-1 and TRBJ2-7; TRBD2 aligns across 8 bases. Germline V gene data show CDR1 as SGHRS and CDR2 as YFSETQ. The length of the CDR3 is 15 residues. Trimming removed 2 bases from V and 0 bases from J; junction bases left unmatched: 4. The CDR3 loop reads CASSFVAGSSYEQYF. CDR3 nucleotides: TGCGCCAGCAGCTTCGTAGCGGGGAGCTCCTACGAGCAGTACTTC.

V usage is TRBV9 and J usage is TRBJ2-7, with TRBD1 matching 8 bases. The CDR3 consists of 17 residues. Trimming cost V 3 bases and J 0 bases; bases outside gene matches: 11. The germline gives CDR1 SGDLS, CDR2 YYNGEE. CDR3 sequence: CASSGDRWGPFSYEQYF. CDR3 in DNA: TGTGCCAGCAGCGGGGACAGGTGGGGTCCGTTCTCCTACGAGCAGTACTTC.

The gene calls are TRBV5-1 and TRBJ2-3, with D hard to call. This CDR3 comprises 12 residues. The V end lost 4 bases, the J end lost 0 bases, and 3 bases lay between the germline ends. Germline V gene sequence: CDR1 SGHRS, CDR2 YFSETQ. CDR3 sequence: CASSLSTDTQYF. For the CDR3, the DNA is TGCGCCAGCAGCCTTAGCACAGATACGCAGTATTTT.

This sequence joins TRBV27 and TRBJ2-6, with D uncertain. V was clipped by 5 bases and J by 0 bases, with 5 bases between them. Germline CDR1 MNHEY, CDR2 SMNVEV (reference sequence). The CDR3 is 14 residues long. CDR3 sequence (DNA): TGTGCCAGCAGTAGAGACTCTGGGGCCAACGTCCTGACTTTC. Translation gives CASSRDSGANVLTF.

The chain employs TRBV11-3 and TRBJ2-1; TRBD2 matches 7 bases. Germline CDR1 and CDR2: SGHNT and YENEEA. V lost 9 bases and J lost 7; bases outside the gene matches: 9. The CDR3 has 13 residues. The CDR3 DNA reads as TGTGCCAGTAAGCGGGAAGGGTTAAATGAGCAGTTCTTC. Its protein is CASKREGLNEQFF.

J is TRBJ2-1 and V is TRBV10-3, with no clear D. From germline, CDR1 is ENHRY and CDR2 SYGVKD. Trimming removed 8 bases at V and 8 bases at J, with 13 bases between. The CDR3 is 12 residues long. CDR3 sequence reads: CAIGRPWDEQFF. In DNA form, the CDR3 reads TGTGCCATCGGCCGCCCGTGGGATGAGCAGTTCTTC.

This clone was seen a few times. The chain is built from TRBV5-1 and TRBJ1-2, with 8 bases fitting TRBD1. Germline values: CDR1 SGHRS, CDR2 YFSETQ. This CDR3 spans 13 amino acids. The trim removed 4 bases at V and 8 bases at J, leaving 7 bases unmatched. CDR3 in DNA: TGCGCCAGCAGCCTGGACAGGGCGGGAGGCTACACCTTC. It yields the protein CASSLDRAGGYTF.

The chain couples TRBV4-2 to TRBJ2-5; 8 nucleotides agree with TRBD2. With the DNA end fitting TRBJ2-7 better, the J assignment may be wrong. Germline-derived CDR1 and CDR2 are LGHNA and YNFKEQ. The CDR3 totals 13 residues. The CDR3 sequence: CASSQGLVDEQYF. In nucleotides, the CDR3 is TGTGCCAGCAGCCAGGGACTAGTTGACGAGCAGTACTTC.

The gene calls are TRBV5-1 and TRBJ2-1; D tentatively fits TRBD1 or TRBD2 (5 bases each). V was shortened by 2 bases and J by 10 bases, with 10 bases between the two germline ends. There are 12 residues in the CDR3. The germline CDR1 and CDR2 sequences are SGHRS and YFSETQ. This CDR3 is CASSFGAEEQFF. CDR3 DNA: TGCGCCAGCAGCTTCGGGGCAGAGGAGCAGTTCTTC.

The V call is TRBV29-1, the J call TRBJ2-5; D call uncertain. The CDR3 has 12 amino acids. From germline, CDR1 is SQVTM and CDR2 ANQGSEA. With 6 bases removed from V and 0 bases from J, the gap between germline ends came to 8 bases. CDR3 amino acids: CSVQGNQETQYF. The CDR3 bases are TGCAGCGTCCAAGGGAACCAAGAGACCCAGTACTTC.

V gene TRBV5-1 combines with J gene TRBJ2-2; D may be TRBD2 (6 bases). From germline, CDR1 is SGHRS and CDR2 YFSETQ. The CDR3 runs to 15 residues. V dropped 6 bases and J dropped 4 bases, with 16 bases sitting between them. Here the CDR3 reads CASNTGLKVTGELFF. DNA of the CDR3: TGCGCCAGCAACACAGGACTAAAAGTCACCGGGGAGCTGTTTTTT.

There are a few counts of this clone. The rearrangement links TRBV7-3 to TRBJ1-1; D possibly corresponds to TRBD1 (5 bases). There are 14 residues in the CDR3. V was cut by 6 bases and J by 4 bases, with 15 bases left in between. Germline V gene sequence: CDR1 SGHTA, CDR2 FQGTGA. In DNA form, the CDR3 reads TGTGCCAGCAGTTGGAAAGGGGAGGGCACTGAAGCTTTCTTT. This sequence encodes CASSWKGEGTEAFF.

V and J are TRBV5-1 and TRBJ1-3; D remains unclear. Germline V gene lookup returns CDR1 SGHRS and CDR2 YFSETQ. The CDR3 covers 15 residues. Trimming removed 3 bases at V and 0 bases at J, with 10 bases between. The CDR3 coding sequence is TGCGCCAGCAGCTCCCAAGGAAACTCTGGAAACACCATATATTTT. Encoded protein: CASSSQGNSGNTIYF.

This clone was counted between two and nine times. The chain carries TRBV7-3 and TRBJ1-3; 7 bases agree with TRBD1. Trimming cost V 4 bases and J 2 bases; bases outside gene matches: 2. Looked up from germline, CDR1 is SGHTA and CDR2 is FQGTGA. This CDR3 is built from 14 residues. The CDR3 DNA follows: TGTGCCAGCAGCTCGGGACAGCCTGGAAACACCATATATTTT. Translation gives CASSSGQPGNTIYF.

This chain joins TRBV9 and TRBJ2-2, with 11 positions matching TRBD1. Germline V gives CDR1 SGDLS, CDR2 YYNGEE. V gave up 4 bases and J gave up 4 bases; unmatched junction bases: 6. This CDR3 has 16 residues. This CDR3 reads CASSPRTGGFTGELFF. The CDR3 bases are TGTGCCAGCAGCCCGCGGACAGGGGGCTTCACCGGGGAGCTGTTTTTT.

This chain uses TRBV4-1 with TRBJ2-1; the match to TRBD1 covers 10 bases. The CDR3 extends over 16 amino acids. CDR1 is MGHRA and CDR2 is YSYEKL in the germline V gene. J gave up 4 bases and V 1 base, and 4 bases lay outside the gene matches. The CDR3 spells CASSQVGTGEYNEQFF. The CDR3 nucleotides read TGCGCCAGCAGCCAAGTAGGGACAGGGGAATACAATGAGCAGTTCTTC.

J is TRBJ2-7 and V is TRBV4-2; either TRBD1 or TRBD2 may fit D (5 bases each). Deletions cut 5 bases from V and 1 base from J, with 18 bases between. The CDR3 runs to 16 residues. Germline values: CDR1 LGHNA, CDR2 YNFKEQ. CDR3 in amino acids: CASSRGATAISYEQYF. The CDR3 DNA reads as TGTGCCAGCAGCAGAGGGGCAACAGCTATTTCCTACGAGCAGTACTTC.

This chain joins TRBV30 and TRBJ1-2; TRBD1 aligns across 8 bases. Germline loops: CDR1 GTSNPN, CDR2 SVGIG (reference sequence). Trimming at V came to 8 bases and at J to 4 bases, leaving 6 bases not matched to a gene. The CDR3 is 12 residues long. This chain's CDR3 is CARRGRSYGYTF. The CDR3, as DNA: TGTGCCCGCAGGGGGCGCAGCTATGGCTACACCTTC. The variable domain in full, with the rest retrieved from reference TRBV30 and TRBJ1-2, is SQTIHQWPATLVQPVGSPLSLECTVEGTSNPNLYWYRQAAGRGLQLLFYSVGIGQISSEVPQNLSASRPQDRQFILSSKKLLLSDSGFYLCARRGRSYGYTFGSGTRLTVV.

J is TRBJ1-1 and V is TRBV29-1; perhaps TRBD1 as D (6 bases). CDR1 and CDR2 from the germline V gene are SQVTM and ANQGSEA. Trimming left V 4 bases short and J 7 bases short, with 19 bases between. This CDR3 comprises 14 residues. As DNA, the CDR3 is TGCAGCGTTGGTTACCTTGGGGAGGGGGGTGAAGCTTTCTTT. The encoded protein is CSVGYLGEGGEAFF.

The CDR3 sequence: CASSPRTQTNEKLFF. Written as DNA, the CDR3 is TGTGCCAGCAGCCCAAGGACACAGACGAATGAAAAACTGTTTTTT. The genes are TRBV7-9 and TRBJ1-4, with D perhaps TRBD1 (5 bases). CDR3 length equals 15 residues. The germline V gene encodes CDR1 SEHNR and CDR2 FQNEAQ (reference sequence). The V gene lost 5 bases and the J gene lost 5 bases, with 15 bases spanning the gap.

The genes are TRBV6-5 and TRBJ1-2, with TRBD1 as a possible D gene (5 bases). CDR3 length: 16 amino acids. Germline V CDR1 and CDR2: MNHEY, SVGAGI. V was trimmed by 0 bases and J by 5 bases, leaving 16 bases between them. DNA for the CDR3: TGTGCCAGCAGTTACTCGAGCCAGGGTGCAGGGTATGGCTACACCTTC. Its protein product is CASSYSSQGAGYGYTF.

The chain carries TRBV12-5 and TRBJ2-2, with 7 bases matching TRBD1. Germline trimming cut 4 bases from V and 3 bases from J; bases unmatched to any gene: 2. The CDR3 consists of 14 residues. CDR1 LGHNT and CDR2 FRNRAP come from the germline V gene. CDR3 in DNA: TGTGCTAGTGGTTCAGGACAGGACACCGGGGAGCTGTTTTTT. Its translation: CASGSGQDTGELFF.

CDR3 sequence reads: CASSIRTSSFNEQFF. In DNA form, the CDR3 reads TGTGCCAGTAGTATCCGGACTAGCAGTTTCAATGAGCAGTTCTTC. The chain is built from TRBV19 and TRBJ2-1, with 8 bases matching TRBD2. The V and J ends lost 3 bases and 6 bases, in that order; junction bases with no gene match: 7. CDR1 LNHDA and CDR2 SQIVND come from the germline V gene (reference sequence). This CDR3 has 15 residues. The variable domain in full, completed from reference TRBV19 and TRBJ2-1, reads DGGITQSPKYLFRKEGQNVTLSCEQNLNHDAMYWYRQDPGQGLRLIYYSQIVNDFQKGDIAEGYSVSREKKESFPLTVTSAQKNPTAFYLCASSIRTSSFNEQFFGPGTRLTVL.

This CDR3 reads CASSFGTSGTELYNEQFF. Written as DNA, the CDR3 is TGTGCCAGCAGCTTCGGGACTAGCGGGACCGAGTTATACAATGAGCAGTTCTTC. This chain joins TRBV7-8 and TRBJ2-1; 13 nucleotides align to TRBD2. Unmatched junction bases numbered 9, after V lost 3 bases and J lost 4 bases. The CDR3 spans 18 residues. Germline V CDR1 and CDR2: SGHVS, FQNEAQ.

CDR3 loop: CASNTGNTEAFF. CDR3 coding DNA: TGTGCCAGCAATACAGGGAACACTGAAGCTTTCTTT. The chain recombines TRBV28 with TRBJ1-1, with a weak D call TRBD1 (5 bases). The CDR3 consists of 12 residues. Germline V gene lookup returns CDR1 MDHEN and CDR2 SYDVKM. The germline V and J ends were trimmed by 7 bases and 1 base, with 7 bases remaining between them.